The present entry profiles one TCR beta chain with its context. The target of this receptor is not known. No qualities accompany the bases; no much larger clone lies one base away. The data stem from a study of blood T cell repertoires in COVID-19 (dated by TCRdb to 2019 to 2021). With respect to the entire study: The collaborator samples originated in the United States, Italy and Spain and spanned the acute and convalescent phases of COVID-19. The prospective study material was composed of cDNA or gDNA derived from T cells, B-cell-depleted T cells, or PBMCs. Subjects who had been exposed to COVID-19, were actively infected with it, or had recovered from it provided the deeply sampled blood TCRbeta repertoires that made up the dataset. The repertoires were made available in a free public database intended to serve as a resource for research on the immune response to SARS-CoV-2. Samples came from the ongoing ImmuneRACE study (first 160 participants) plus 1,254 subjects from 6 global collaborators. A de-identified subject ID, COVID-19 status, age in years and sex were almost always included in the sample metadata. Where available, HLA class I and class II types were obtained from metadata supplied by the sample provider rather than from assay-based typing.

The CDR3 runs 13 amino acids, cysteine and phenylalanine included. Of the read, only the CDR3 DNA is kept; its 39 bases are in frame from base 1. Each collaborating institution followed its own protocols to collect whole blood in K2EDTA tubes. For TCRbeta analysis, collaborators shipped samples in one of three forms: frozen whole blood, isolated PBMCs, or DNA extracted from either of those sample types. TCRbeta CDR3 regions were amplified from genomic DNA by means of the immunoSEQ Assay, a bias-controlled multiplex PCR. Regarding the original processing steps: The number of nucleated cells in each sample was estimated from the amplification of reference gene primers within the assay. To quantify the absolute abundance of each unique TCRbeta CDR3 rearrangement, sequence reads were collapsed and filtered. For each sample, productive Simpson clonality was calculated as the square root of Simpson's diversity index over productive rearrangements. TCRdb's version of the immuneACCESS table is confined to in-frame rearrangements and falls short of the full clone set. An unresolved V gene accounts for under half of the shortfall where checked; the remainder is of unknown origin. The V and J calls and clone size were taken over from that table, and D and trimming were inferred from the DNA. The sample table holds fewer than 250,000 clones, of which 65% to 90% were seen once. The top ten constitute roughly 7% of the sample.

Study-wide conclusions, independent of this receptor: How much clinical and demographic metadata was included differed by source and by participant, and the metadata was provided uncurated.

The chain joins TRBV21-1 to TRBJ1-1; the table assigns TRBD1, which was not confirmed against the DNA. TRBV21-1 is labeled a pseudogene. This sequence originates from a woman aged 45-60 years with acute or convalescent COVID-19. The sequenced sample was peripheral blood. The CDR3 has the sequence CASPYRGPTEAFF. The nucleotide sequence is TGTGCCAGTCCGTACAGGGGACCCACTGAAGCTTTCTTT.